A selection of T cell receptor beta chains follows, all from one sample in a study of shared clonotypes between healthy human individuals. The assay was immunoSEQ multiplex PCR, and TCRdb's table has in-frame clones only and misses some. The repertoire holds approximately 650,000 clones, with over 95% as singletons. Sequencing was carried out using naive CD8+ T cells sorted from blood. The receptor source for this set is a woman in her twenties or thirties in good health. CDR3s include the opening cysteine and the closing phenylalanine or tryptophan. A D gene is named only where the DNA matches it firmly. Clone size is shown for a subset of rows, as once, few, many or a class of expanded clone.

clone size	D gene	V gene	CDR3 length	J gene	CDR3 DNA	CDR3 protein
NA	NA	TRBV14	16	TRBJ1-1	TGTGCCAGCAGCCAGGCTCCGGGGCAGAGGAGCACTGAAGCTTTCTTT	CASSQAPGQRSTEAFF
few	NA	TRBV7-9	13	TRBJ1-1	TGTGCCAGCATCGCGAGCATGAACACTGAAGCTTTCTTT	CASIASMNTEAFF
once	TRBD1	TRBV7-8	13	TRBJ1-2	TGTGCCAGCAGCTTAGTGACAGGGGGTGGCTACACCTTC	CASSLVTGGGYTF
NA	NA	TRBV19	13	TRBJ2-7	TGTGCCAGTAGTATGGTCAGGGACTACGAGCAGTACTTC	CASSMVRDYEQYF
NA	NA	TRBV7-8	13	TRBJ2-7	TGTGCCAGCAGCTTGGCTGGAACCTACGAGCAGTACTTC	CASSLAGTYEQYF
NA	NA	TRBV6-5	14	TRBJ1-2	TGTGCCAGCACCCAGATCGGCCACTACTATGGCTACACCTTC	CASTQIGHYYGYTF
NA	TRBD2	TRBV2	14	TRBJ2-3	TGTGCCACTACTAGCGGACCTAGCACAGATACGCAGTATTTT	CATTSGPSTDTQYF
NA	NA	TRBV29-1	14	TRBJ2-7	TGCAGCGTTGTGTACACCCGAATACCCTACGAGCAGTACTTC	CSVVYTRIPYEQYF
NA	NA	TRBV19	13	TRBJ2-7	TGTGCCAGTAGTTTGAACACCGCCTACGAGCAGTACTTC	CASSLNTAYEQYF
NA	TRBD1	TRBV6-1	15	TRBJ1-1	TGTGCCAGCAGTATCCGACAGGGTAGGGTCACTGAAGCTTTCTTT	CASSIRQGRVTEAFF
NA	TRBD2	TRBV13	13	TRBJ2-7	TGTGCCAGCAGCCAGAGAGGCGGGAGCGAGCAGTACTTC	CASSQRGGSEQYF
NA	NA	TRBV19	16	TRBJ1-1	TGTGCCAGCCGGGCGGGAGTGGGGCGGTTGAACACTGAAGCTTTCTTT	CASRAGVGRLNTEAFF
NA	TRBD1	TRBV9	15	TRBJ2-7	TGTGCCAGCAGCGGCCCGGGACAGGGATCCTACGAGCAGTACTTC	CASSGPGQGSYEQYF
NA	NA	TRBV6-5	15	TRBJ2-7	TGTGCCAGCAGTTTCACCGGGACGGCCCGCGACGAGCAGTACTTC	CASSFTGTARDEQYF
NA	NA	TRBV7-9	13	TRBJ2-3	TGTGCCAGCAGCCACGGAAGCACAGATACGCAGTATTTT	CASSHGSTDTQYF
NA	NA	TRBV7-8	15	TRBJ2-5	TGTGCCAGCAGCTTAGGGGCCAACCGGTGGGAGACCCAGTACTTC	CASSLGANRWETQYF
NA	NA	TRBV6-1	17	TRBJ1-4	TGTGCCAGCAGTGGCCTTGTCTCCGGAACGGAGGATGAAAAACTGTTTTTT	CASSGLVSGTEDEKLFF
NA	NA	TRBV6-1	13	TRBJ2-7	TGTGCCAGCAGTACGCGGACAGCCTACGAGCAGTACTTC	CASSTRTAYEQYF
NA	TRBD1	TRBV5-6	14	TRBJ1-2	TGTGCCAGCAGCTACAGGGGTCTAAACTATGGCTACACCTTC	CASSYRGLNYGYTF
NA	TRBD2	TRBV28	18	TRBJ2-7	TGTGCCAGCAGTCCAGTTCATACGCTAGCGGTGCGGAACTACGAGCAGTACTTC	CASSPVHTLAVRNYEQYF
few	NA	TRBV30	11	TRBJ1-1	TGTGCCTGGAGTCGGAACACTGAAGCTTTCTTT	CAWSRNTEAFF
NA	NA	TRBV7-9	14	TRBJ2-3	TGTGCCAGCAGCTCCCGGGACCGGTCAGATACGCAGTATTTT	CASSSRDRSDTQYF
NA	NA	TRBV27	12	TRBJ1-1	TGTGCCAGCAGTTTCTGGGGGGCTGAAGCTTTCTTT	CASSFWGAEAFF
NA	TRBD1	TRBV27	13	TRBJ2-1	TGTGCCAGCAGAGTCGGGACAGGGGATGAGCAGTTCTTC	CASRVGTGDEQFF
once	NA	TRBV27	13	TRBJ1-1	TGTGCCAGCAGTCCCGGGGGGTACACTGAAGCTTTCTTT	CASSPGGYTEAFF